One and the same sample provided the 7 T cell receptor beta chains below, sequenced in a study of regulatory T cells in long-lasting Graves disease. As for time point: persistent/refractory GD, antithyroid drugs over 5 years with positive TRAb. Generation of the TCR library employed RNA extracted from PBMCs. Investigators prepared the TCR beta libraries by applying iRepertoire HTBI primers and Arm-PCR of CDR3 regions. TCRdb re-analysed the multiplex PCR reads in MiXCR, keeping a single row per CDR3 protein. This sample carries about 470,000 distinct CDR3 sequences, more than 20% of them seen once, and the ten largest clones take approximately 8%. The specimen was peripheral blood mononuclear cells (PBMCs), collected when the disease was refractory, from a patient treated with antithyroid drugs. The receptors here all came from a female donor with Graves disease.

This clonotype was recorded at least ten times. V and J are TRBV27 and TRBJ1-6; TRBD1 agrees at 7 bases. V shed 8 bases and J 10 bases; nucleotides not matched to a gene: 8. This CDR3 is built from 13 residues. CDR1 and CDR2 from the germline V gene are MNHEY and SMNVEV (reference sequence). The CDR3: CASVTGLGSPLHF. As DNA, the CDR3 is TGTGCCAGCGTGACAGGGTTGGGATCACCCCTCCACTTT.

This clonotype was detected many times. The CDR3 DNA reads TGTGCCAGCAGTTTTCGGGTAGCGGGATTGACCGGGGAGCTGTTTTTT. It yields the protein CASSFRVAGLTGELFF. The rearrangement joins TRBV28 to TRBJ2-2; 8 bases are shared with TRBD2. The V gene's germline CDR1 is MDHEN and CDR2 SYDVKM. V was pared by 3 bases and J by 5 bases, with 8 bases of the junction left unmatched. The CDR3 sequence is 16 residues long.

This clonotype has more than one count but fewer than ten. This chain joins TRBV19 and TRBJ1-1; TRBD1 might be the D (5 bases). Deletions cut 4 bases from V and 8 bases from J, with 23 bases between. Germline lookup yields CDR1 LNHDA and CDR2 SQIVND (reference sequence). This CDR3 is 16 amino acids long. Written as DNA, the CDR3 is TGTGCCAGTAGTAGAAGGGCCGCTAGAGGAGGGGTCGAAGCTTTCTTT. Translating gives CASSRRAARGGVEAFF.

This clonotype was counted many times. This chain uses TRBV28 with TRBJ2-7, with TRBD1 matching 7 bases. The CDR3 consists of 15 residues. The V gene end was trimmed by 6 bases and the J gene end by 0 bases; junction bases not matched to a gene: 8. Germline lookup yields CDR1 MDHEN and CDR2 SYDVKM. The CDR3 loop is CASRPTGELSYEQYF. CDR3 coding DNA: TGTGCCAGCAGACCTACAGGGGAACTCTCCTACGAGCAGTACTTC. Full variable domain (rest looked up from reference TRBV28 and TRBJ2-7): DVKVTQSSRYLVKRTGEKVFLECVQDMDHENMFWYRQDPGLGLRLIYFSYDVKMKEKGDIPEGYSVSREKKERFSLILESASTNQTSMYLCASRPTGELSYEQYFGPGTRLTVT.

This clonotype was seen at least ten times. The CDR3 here is CSARSFGGPGDTEAFF. The CDR3 nucleotides are TGCAGTGCCCGCTCTTTTGGGGGGCCCGGGGACACTGAAGCTTTCTTT. The chain joins TRBV20-1 to TRBJ1-1; possibly TRBD1 for D (6 bases). V was shortened by 6 bases and J by 3 bases, with 23 bases between the two germline ends. This CDR3 comprises 16 residues. Germline assignment: CDR1 DFQATT and CDR2 SNEGSKA (reference sequence).

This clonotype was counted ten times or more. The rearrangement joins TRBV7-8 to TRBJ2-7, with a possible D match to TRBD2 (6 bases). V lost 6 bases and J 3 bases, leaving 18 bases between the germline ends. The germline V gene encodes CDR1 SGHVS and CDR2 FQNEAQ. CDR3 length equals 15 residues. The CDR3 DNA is TGTGCCAGCAGATCCCGGGTAGCGGAGATCTACGAGCAGTACTTC. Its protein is CASRSRVAEIYEQYF. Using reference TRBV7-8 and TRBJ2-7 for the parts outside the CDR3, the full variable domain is GAGVSQSPRYKVAKRGQDVALRCDPISGHVSLFWYQQALGQGPEFLTYFQNEAQLDKSGLPSDRFFAERPEGSVSTLKIQRTQQEDSAVYLCASRSRVAEIYEQYFGPGTRLTVT.

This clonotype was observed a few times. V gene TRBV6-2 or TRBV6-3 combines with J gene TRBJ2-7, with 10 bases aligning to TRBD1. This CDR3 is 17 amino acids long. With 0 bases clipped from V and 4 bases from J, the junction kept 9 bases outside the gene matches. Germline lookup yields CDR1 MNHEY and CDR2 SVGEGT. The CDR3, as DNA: TGTGCCAGCAGTTACTCCGACAGGGGGCAAGGGAGGTACGAGCAGTACTTC. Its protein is CASSYSDRGQGRYEQYF.